This passage covers 11 T cell receptor beta chains from one sample sequenced in a study of cytomegalovirus exposure and HLA in healthy donors. PCR amplification relied on 60 Vbeta primers (plus 13 Jbeta primers). Generated by immunoSEQ multiplex PCR, the TCRdb table keeps only in-frame clones and is missing some. The sample gives 150,000 to 200,000 clones, 70% to 80% of which show up once; less than 1.5% is in the top ten. The sample taken for sequencing was PBMCs. The receptors originated from a woman younger than 45 in good health and CMV-seropositive.

This rearrangement joins TRBV6-5 to TRBJ2-4; D possibly corresponds to TRBD1 (6 bases). The germline V gene has CDR1 MNHEY and CDR2 SVGAGI. Trimming left V 0 bases short and J 5 bases short, with 11 bases between. The CDR3 length is 15 residues. The DNA for the CDR3 is TGTGCCAGCAGTTACTCTGGCAGGGGAGAAAACATTCAGTACTTC. This codes for CASSYSGRGENIQYF.

V usage is TRBV13 and J usage is TRBJ1-1, with 11 bases aligning to TRBD1. The junction had 12 bases not matched to a gene; V was cut back by 5 bases and J by 4 bases. Germline loops: CDR1 PRHDT, CDR2 FYEKMQ (reference sequence). The CDR3 spans 17 residues. The CDR3 bases are TGTGCCAGCAGCCGGCGACCGGGACAGGGGGTAATCACTGAAGCTTTCTTT. Translation: CASSRRPGQGVITEAFF.

The V and J genes are TRBV30 and TRBJ1-1; D is undetermined. Germline assignment: CDR1 GTSNPN and CDR2 SVGIG (reference sequence). Trimming took off 2 bases at V and 0 bases at J, with 7 bases between the two ends. This CDR3 has 13 amino acids. The CDR3 protein is CAWSQSMNTEAFF. The CDR3 DNA follows: TGTGCCTGGAGTCAGTCCATGAACACTGAAGCTTTCTTT.

This chain connects TRBV11-2 to TRBJ1-5; 7 positions match TRBD1. The trim removed 5 bases at V and 0 bases at J, leaving 10 bases unmatched. Germline CDR1 and CDR2: SGHAT and FQNNGV. The CDR3 length is 17 residues. The CDR3 DNA is TGTGCCAGCAGCCTCCTCCCGGGACAGAATAGCAATCAGCCCCAGCATTTT. Protein product: CASSLLPGQNSNQPQHF.

The table lists this clone with a few counts. The J gene is TRBJ2-1, the V gene TRBV18; tentatively, D is TRBD1 (5 bases). V gave up 2 bases and J gave up 0 bases, with 14 bases separating them. The germline gives CDR1 KGHSH, CDR2 LQKENI. The CDR3 totals 17 residues. The CDR3 DNA is TGTGCCAGCTCACCATGGGGCGAAACTGACTCCTACAATGAGCAGTTCTTC. This sequence encodes CASSPWGETDSYNEQFF.

The chain uses TRBV30 and TRBJ2-2; TRBD2 aligns across 9 bases. This CDR3 has 14 amino acids. Germline assignment: CDR1 GTSNPN and CDR2 SVGIG (reference sequence). Trimming at V came to 3 bases and at J to 5 bases, leaving 4 bases not matched to a gene. The CDR3 protein is CAWRAAGGTGELFF. DNA of the CDR3: TGTGCCTGGAGGGCGGCGGGAGGGACCGGGGAGCTGTTTTTT.

The chain links TRBV7-2 to TRBJ1-2; 7 nucleotides match TRBD1. The V gene's germline CDR1 is SGHTA and CDR2 FQGNSA. V lost 6 bases and J lost 7; bases outside the gene matches: 8. The CDR3 has 13 residues. The CDR3 here is CASSFDRVAGYTF. For the CDR3, the DNA is TGTGCCAGCAGTTTTGACAGGGTTGCTGGCTACACCTTC.

This clone came up once. The chain recombines TRBV28 with TRBJ1-3, with a possible D match to TRBD1 (5 bases). The germline V and J ends were trimmed by 8 bases and 1 base, with 15 bases remaining between them. The CDR3 consists of 15 residues. Germline V gives CDR1 MDHEN, CDR2 SYDVKM. The CDR3 coding sequence is TGTGCCAGCCGGGCAGGGATGACATCTGGAAACACCATATATTTT. It codes for CASRAGMTSGNTIYF.

The chain links TRBV7-9 to TRBJ2-7, with TRBD2 matching 11 bases. The CDR3 has 13 residues. Germline CDR1 is SEHNR and CDR2 is FQNEAQ (reference sequence). The trim removed 11 bases at V and 4 bases at J, leaving 7 bases unmatched. The CDR3 DNA reads as TGTGCCGGGACTAGCGGACCGTTTTACGAGCAGTACTTC. Protein product: CAGTSGPFYEQYF.

This clone was seen a few times. The J gene is TRBJ1-5, the V gene TRBV4-3; D remains ambiguous. The CDR3 has 13 residues. Germline V gives CDR1 LGHNA, CDR2 YSLEER. V was pared by 3 bases and J by 5 bases, with 8 bases between. CDR3 nucleotides: TGCGCCAGCAGCCAGGCCGGGGATCAGCCCCAGCATTTT. It yields the protein CASSQAGDQPQHF.

This sequence joins TRBV18 and TRBJ1-1; a weak D match, TRBD1 (5 bases). V lost 6 bases, J lost 0 bases, and 8 bases lay in between. Germline CDR1 is KGHSH and CDR2 is LQKENI. This CDR3 has 13 residues. CDR3 nucleotide sequence: TGTGCCAGCTCGGGGGGTTTGAACACTGAAGCTTTCTTT. Amino acids: CASSGGLNTEAFF.